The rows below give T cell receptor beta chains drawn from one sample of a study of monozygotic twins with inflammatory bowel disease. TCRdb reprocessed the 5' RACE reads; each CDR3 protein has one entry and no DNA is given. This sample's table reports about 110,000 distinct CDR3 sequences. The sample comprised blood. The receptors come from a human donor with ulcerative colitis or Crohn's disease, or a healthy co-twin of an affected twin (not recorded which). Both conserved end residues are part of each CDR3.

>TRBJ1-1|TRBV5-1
CASSLGGEGTEAFF
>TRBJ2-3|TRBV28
CASSISRHGDTQYF
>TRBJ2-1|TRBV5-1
CASSLEPNNEQFF
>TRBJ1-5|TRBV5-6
CASSLNLDQPQHF
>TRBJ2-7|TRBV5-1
CASSPTGGYEQYF
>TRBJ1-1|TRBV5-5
CASSVVWNTEAFF
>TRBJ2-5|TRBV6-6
CASSPWTLQETQYF
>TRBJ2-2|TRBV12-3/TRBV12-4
CASSLTGSGTGELFF
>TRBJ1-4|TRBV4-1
CASSQYRDEKLFF
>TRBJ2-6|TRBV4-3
CASSEGKGQVLSGANVLTF
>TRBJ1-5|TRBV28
CASLPGQGNQPQHF
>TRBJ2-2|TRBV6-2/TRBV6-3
CASSFTDSNTGELFF
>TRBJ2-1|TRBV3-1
CASSRQGGNYNEQFF